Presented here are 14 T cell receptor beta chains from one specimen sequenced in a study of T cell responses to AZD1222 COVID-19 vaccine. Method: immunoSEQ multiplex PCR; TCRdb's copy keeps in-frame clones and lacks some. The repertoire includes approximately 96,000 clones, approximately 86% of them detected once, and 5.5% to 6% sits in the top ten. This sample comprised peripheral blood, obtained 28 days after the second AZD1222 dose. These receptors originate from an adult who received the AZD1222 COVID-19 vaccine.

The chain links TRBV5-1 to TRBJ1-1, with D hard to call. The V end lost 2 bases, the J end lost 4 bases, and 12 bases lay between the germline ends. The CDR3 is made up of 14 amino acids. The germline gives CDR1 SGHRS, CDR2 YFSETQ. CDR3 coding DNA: TGCGCCAGCAGCTTCGCCGGCCTCGGCACTGAAGCTTTCTTT. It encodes CASSFAGLGTEAFF. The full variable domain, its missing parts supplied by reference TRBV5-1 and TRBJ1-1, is KAGVTQTPRYLIKTRGQQVTLSCSPISGHRSVSWYQQTPGQGLQFLFEYFSETQRNKGNFPGRFSGRQFSNSRSEMNVSTLELGDSALYLCASSFAGLGTEAFFGQGTRLTVV.

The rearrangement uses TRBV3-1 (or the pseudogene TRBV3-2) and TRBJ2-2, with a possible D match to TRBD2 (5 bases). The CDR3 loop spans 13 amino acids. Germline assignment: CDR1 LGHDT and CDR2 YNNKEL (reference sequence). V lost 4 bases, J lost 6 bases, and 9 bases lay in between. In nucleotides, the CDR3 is TGTGCCAGCAGCCCTAGCCGGGCCGGGGAGCTGTTTTTT. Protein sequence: CASSPSRAGELFF.

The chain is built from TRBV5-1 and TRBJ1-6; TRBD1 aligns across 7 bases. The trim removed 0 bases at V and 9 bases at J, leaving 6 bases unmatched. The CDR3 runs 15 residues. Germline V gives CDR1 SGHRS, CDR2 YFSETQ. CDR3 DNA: TGCGCCAGCAGCTTGGTGGGACAGAGTCTTTCACCCCTCCACTTT. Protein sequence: CASSLVGQSLSPLHF.

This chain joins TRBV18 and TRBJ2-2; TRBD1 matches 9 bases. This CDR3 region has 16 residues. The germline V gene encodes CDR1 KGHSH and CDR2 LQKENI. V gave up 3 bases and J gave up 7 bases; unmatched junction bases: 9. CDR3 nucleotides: TGTGCCAGCTCACCTCAGGGACAGGGACCCAGCGGGGAGCTGTTTTTT. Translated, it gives CASSPQGQGPSGELFF.

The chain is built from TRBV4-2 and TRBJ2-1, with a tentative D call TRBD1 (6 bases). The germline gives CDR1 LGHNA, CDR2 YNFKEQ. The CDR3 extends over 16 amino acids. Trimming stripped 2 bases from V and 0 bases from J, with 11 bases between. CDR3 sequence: CASSQHRDLSYNEQFF. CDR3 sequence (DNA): TGTGCCAGCAGCCAACACAGGGATCTCTCCTACAATGAGCAGTTCTTC.

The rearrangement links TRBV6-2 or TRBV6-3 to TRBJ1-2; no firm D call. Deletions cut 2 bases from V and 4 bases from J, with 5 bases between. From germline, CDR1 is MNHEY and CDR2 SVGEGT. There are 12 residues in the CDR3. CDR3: CASSYGSYGYTF. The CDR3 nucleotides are TGTGCCAGCAGTTACGGCTCCTATGGCTACACCTTC.

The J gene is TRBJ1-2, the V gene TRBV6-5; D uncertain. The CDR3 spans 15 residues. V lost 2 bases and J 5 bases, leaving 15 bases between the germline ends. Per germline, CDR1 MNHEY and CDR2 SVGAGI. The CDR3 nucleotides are TGTGCCAGCAGTTACCTCCTATCGGGATTGTATGGCTACACCTTC. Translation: CASSYLLSGLYGYTF.

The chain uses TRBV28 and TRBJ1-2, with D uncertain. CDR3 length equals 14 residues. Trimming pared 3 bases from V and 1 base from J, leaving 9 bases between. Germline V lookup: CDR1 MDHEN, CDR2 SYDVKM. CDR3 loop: CASSLSIINYGYTF. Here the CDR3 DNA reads TGTGCCAGCAGTTTGTCGATTATTAACTATGGCTACACCTTC.

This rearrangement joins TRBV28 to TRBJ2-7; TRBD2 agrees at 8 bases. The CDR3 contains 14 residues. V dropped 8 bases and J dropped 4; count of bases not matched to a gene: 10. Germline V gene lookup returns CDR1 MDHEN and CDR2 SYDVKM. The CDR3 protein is CASLASGSRYEQYF. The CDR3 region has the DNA TGTGCCAGCTTAGCTAGCGGGTCCCGTTACGAGCAGTACTTC.

The CDR3 protein is CAWSVLVGNQPQHF. As DNA, the CDR3 is TGTGCCTGGAGTGTACTTGTAGGAAATCAGCCCCAGCATTTT. V and J are TRBV30 and TRBJ1-5; D is undetermined. The germline gives CDR1 GTSNPN, CDR2 SVGIG (reference sequence). Trimming stripped 0 bases from V and 4 bases from J, with 10 bases between. The CDR3 is 14 amino acids. Full variable domain (remainder filled in from reference TRBV30 and TRBJ1-5): SQTIHQWPATLVQPVGSPLSLECTVEGTSNPNLYWYRQAAGRGLQLLFYSVGIGQISSEVPQNLSASRPQDRQFILSSKKLLLSDSGFYLCAWSVLVGNQPQHFGDGTRLSIL.

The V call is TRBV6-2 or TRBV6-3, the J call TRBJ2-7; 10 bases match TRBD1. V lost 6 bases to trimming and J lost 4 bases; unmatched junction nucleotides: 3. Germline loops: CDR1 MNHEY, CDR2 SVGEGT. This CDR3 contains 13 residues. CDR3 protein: CASSRDRGYEQYF. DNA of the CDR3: TGTGCCAGCAGCAGGGACAGGGGTTACGAGCAGTACTTC.

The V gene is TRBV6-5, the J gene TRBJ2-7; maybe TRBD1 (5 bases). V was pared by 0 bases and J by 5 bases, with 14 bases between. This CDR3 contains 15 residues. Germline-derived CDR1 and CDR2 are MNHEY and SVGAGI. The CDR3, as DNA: TGTGCCAGCAGTTACTCGCTTCAGGGTGGCCACGAGCAGTACTTC. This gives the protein CASSYSLQGGHEQYF.

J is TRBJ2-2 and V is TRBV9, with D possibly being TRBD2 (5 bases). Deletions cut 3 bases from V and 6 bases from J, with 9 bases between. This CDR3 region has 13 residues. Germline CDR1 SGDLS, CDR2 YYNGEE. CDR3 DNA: TGTGCCAGCAGCGCCTGGAGGTCCGGGGAGCTGTTTTTT. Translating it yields CASSAWRSGELFF.

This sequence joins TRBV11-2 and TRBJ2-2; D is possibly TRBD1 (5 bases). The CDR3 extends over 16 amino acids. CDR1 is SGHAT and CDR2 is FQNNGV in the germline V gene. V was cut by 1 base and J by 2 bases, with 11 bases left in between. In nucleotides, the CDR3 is TGTGCCAGCAGCTTAGGGGTGACAGTTAACACCGGGGAGCTGTTTTTT. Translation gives CASSLGVTVNTGELFF.